This TCR beta chain was captured in a study of spatial heterogeneity in lung cancer. Across the study: Unique TCR and UMI combinations averaged more than ten appearances each in raw reads. Study-level points and caveats: Alpha and beta chain coverage of tumor T cells was estimated at about 6.5% and 14%, respectively. Mutation tallies in tumors tracked expanded intratumoral alpha and beta TCR counts.

TCRdb processed the 5' RACE reads anew with MiXCR; each CDR3 protein has one entry. This table holds under 5,500 distinct CDR3 sequences, roughly 12% found once. In its sample, this clonotype ranks as medium-sized. Its antigen remains unidentified. The germline CDR1 and CDR2 sequences are DFQATT and SNEGSKA (reference sequence). V was pared by 6 bases and J by 5 bases, with 15 bases of the junction left unmatched. The CDR3 contains 16 residues. Time point noted: sample taken at primary tumor resection. Untreated early-stage non-small cell lung cancer patients, roughly 72 in total, were the donors. The chain uses TRBV20-1 and TRBJ2-5; 10 bases fit TRBD1. The material sequenced was lung tumor tissue, taken at surgery. The TCR sequence derives from a male donor with early-stage non-small cell lung cancer. The CDR3 here is CSAKRVGTGVSETQYF. The CDR3 bases are TGCAGTGCCAAGAGGGTCGGGACAGGGGTTAGTGAGACCCAGTACTTC.